One and the same sample provided the 30 T cell receptor beta chains below, sequenced in a study of T cell responses to AZD1222 COVID-19 vaccine. Profiled with immunoSEQ multiplex PCR; TCRdb holds only in-frame clones, not every one. This table holds approximately 64,000 clones, around nine tenths found once. This material consisted of peripheral blood, taken 28 days after the second dose of the MenACWY control vaccine. The receptors stem from an adult who received the MenACWY meningococcal vaccine as a control.

The chain couples TRBV7-9 to TRBJ2-7, with D unclear. This CDR3 spans 11 amino acids. The V end lost 8 bases, the J end lost 6 bases, and 11 bases lay between the germline ends. The germline gives CDR1 SEHNR, CDR2 FQNEAQ (reference sequence). The CDR3 loop reads CASSIGTEQYF. In nucleotides, the CDR3 is TGTGCCAGCTCAATAGGTACCGAGCAGTACTTC.

The chain combines TRBV2 with TRBJ2-7, with TRBD1 identical over 7 bases. Germline V CDR1 and CDR2: SNHLY, FYNNEI. V dropped 3 bases and J dropped 3; count of bases not matched to a gene: 11. The CDR3 totals 16 residues. The CDR3 region has the DNA TGTGCCAGCAGTGAGTTGACAGGGCGCTCTTACTACGAGCAGTACTTC. This codes for CASSELTGRSYYEQYF.

This clone has just one count. The chain is built from TRBV27 and TRBJ2-1; D tentatively fits TRBD1 or TRBD2 (6 bases each). The CDR3 is made up of 15 amino acids. The germline gives CDR1 MNHEY, CDR2 SMNVEV (reference sequence). V lost 4 bases and J 0 bases, leaving 10 bases between the germline ends. As DNA, the CDR3 is TGTGCCAGCAGTTCTAAGGGGGGCTCCTACAATGAGCAGTTCTTC. It is translated as CASSSKGGSYNEQFF.

This chain links TRBV9 with TRBJ1-2, with 7 nucleotides matching TRBD1. Germline V gene lookup returns CDR1 SGDLS and CDR2 YYNGEE. The CDR3 is 12 residues long. Unmatched junction bases numbered 7, after V lost 4 bases and J lost 10 bases. The CDR3 DNA reads TGTGCCAGCAGCATAAGGGACAGCGCCTACACCTTC. Its translation is CASSIRDSAYTF.

CDR3: CASSLLRGYTGNTIYF. In DNA form, the CDR3 reads TGTGCCAGCAGCCTCCTCCGGGGCTACACTGGAAACACCATATATTTT. The chain couples TRBV5-5 to TRBJ1-3; D perhaps matches TRBD1 (5 bases). V dropped 4 bases and J dropped 2 bases, with 16 bases sitting between them. This CDR3 is 16 amino acids long. Germline V lookup: CDR1 SGHKS, CDR2 YYEKEE (reference sequence).

The chain carries TRBV27 and TRBJ2-3; 7 positions agree with TRBD2. This CDR3 is built from 15 residues. Germline-derived CDR1 and CDR2 are MNHEY and SMNVEV (reference sequence). V shed 8 bases and J 2 bases; nucleotides not matched to a gene: 10. The CDR3 loop is CASDITSGATDTQYF. CDR3 nucleotide sequence: TGTGCCAGCGACATAACGAGCGGGGCCACAGATACGCAGTATTTT.

This sequence joins TRBV6-6 and TRBJ2-7; 9 positions match TRBD1. The CDR3 has 14 residues. V shed 7 bases and J 4 bases; nucleotides not matched to a gene: 8. In germline, CDR1 is MNHNY, CDR2 SVGAGI (reference sequence). The CDR3 DNA reads TGTGCCAGCAAAAGGGACAGGGAGGGTTACGAGCAGTACTTC. Amino acid sequence: CASKRDREGYEQYF.

The J gene is TRBJ1-6, the V gene TRBV11-2; D remains unclear. The CDR3 length is 14 residues. Trimming shortened V by 5 bases and J by 10 bases, and 15 bases separated the two germline ends. Germline CDR1 reads SGHAT; CDR2 reads FQNNGV. DNA for the CDR3: TGTGCCAGCAGCCCCCGAATGGTCGAGTCACCCCTCCACTTT. This gives the protein CASSPRMVESPLHF.

The chain is built from TRBV27 and TRBJ2-1; D gene unclear. The CDR3 is 12 residues long. Germline CDR1 is MNHEY and CDR2 is SMNVEV (reference sequence). V lost 5 bases and J 8 bases, leaving 10 bases between the germline ends. The CDR3 nucleotides are TGTGCCAGCAGTCCTGCCTGGGATGAGCAGTTCTTC. Translation gives CASSPAWDEQFF.

V gene TRBV30 combines with J gene TRBJ2-3; D call uncertain. V was trimmed by 2 bases and J by 0 bases, leaving 9 bases between them. Germline-derived CDR1 and CDR2 are GTSNPN and SVGIG (reference sequence). The CDR3 covers 14 residues. The CDR3 protein is CAWSQTASTDTQYF. The CDR3 region has the DNA TGTGCCTGGAGTCAGACGGCTAGCACAGATACGCAGTATTTT.

The chain combines TRBV27 with TRBJ1-4; 9 nucleotides match TRBD1. The CDR3 extends over 15 amino acids. Germline CDR1 reads MNHEY; CDR2 reads SMNVEV (reference sequence). Trimming cost V 5 bases and J 8 bases; bases outside gene matches: 9. The DNA for the CDR3 is TGTGCCAGCAGTCGCAATTCCGGGACAGGGGAAAAACTGTTTTTT. It codes for CASSRNSGTGEKLFF. Looking up the rest from reference TRBV27 and TRBJ1-4 gives the full variable domain: EAQVTQNPRYLITVTGKKLTVTCSQNMNHEYMSWYRQDPGLGLRQIYYSMNVEVTDKGDVPEGYKVSRKEKRNFPLILESPSPNQTSLYFCASSRNSGTGEKLFFGSGTQLSVL.

This rearrangement joins TRBV12-3 or TRBV12-4 to TRBJ2-1; D gene unclear. The CDR3 totals 12 residues. V was shortened by 3 bases and J by 6 bases, with 6 bases between the two germline ends. CDR3 sequence reads: CASSFRTNEQFF. The CDR3 nucleotides are TGTGCCAGCAGTTTTAGAACCAATGAGCAGTTCTTC.

The genes are TRBV18 and TRBJ1-6; the match to TRBD1 covers 8 bases. The length of the CDR3 is 15 residues. Germline V gene data show CDR1 as KGHSH and CDR2 as LQKENI. V was clipped by 3 bases and J by 10 bases; unmatched bases: 8. The CDR3 nucleotides read TGTGCCAGCTCACCCGACAGGGGCGAGTGGTCACCCCTCCACTTT. Residues: CASSPDRGEWSPLHF.

V gene TRBV5-4 combines with J gene TRBJ2-5; a possible D gene is TRBD1 (6 bases). In germline, CDR1 is SGHNT, CDR2 YYREEE (reference sequence). The CDR3 consists of 14 residues. V was shortened by 4 bases and J by 3 bases, with 13 bases between the two germline ends. The CDR3 reads CASSPGTNKETQYF. In DNA, the CDR3 is TGTGCCAGCAGCCCAGGGACAAACAAAGAGACCCAGTACTTC.

Only a few counts were recorded for this clone. The chain combines TRBV27 with TRBJ1-5, with no clear D. The V gene lost 3 bases and the J gene lost 3 bases, with 9 bases spanning the gap. CDR1 is MNHEY and CDR2 is SMNVEV in the germline V gene (reference sequence). The CDR3 is made up of 14 amino acids. CDR3 sequence: CASSFAGINQPQHF. In DNA, the CDR3 is TGTGCCAGCAGTTTTGCGGGGATCAATCAGCCCCAGCATTTT.

A few counts support this clone. This sequence joins TRBV12-3 or TRBV12-4 and TRBJ1-1; weak D call: TRBD1 (5 bases). Trimming cost V 5 bases and J 9 bases, with 13 bases left between them. This CDR3 region has 12 residues. The CDR3 DNA reads as TGTGCCAGCAGTACAACAGGAGGACAAGCTTTCTTT. This gives the protein CASSTTGGQAFF.

This clone was seen a few times. V gene TRBV6-5 combines with J gene TRBJ2-7; D possibly corresponds to TRBD2 (5 bases). This CDR3 contains 13 residues. Trimming left V 7 bases short and J 3 bases short, with 13 bases between. CDR1 MNHEY and CDR2 SVGAGI come from the germline V gene. The CDR3 reads CASTSGVDYEQYF. CDR3 sequence (DNA): TGTGCCAGCACATCCGGGGTCGACTACGAGCAGTACTTC.

J is TRBJ1-2 and V is TRBV6-1; D gene uncertain. The CDR3 spans 15 residues. V was clipped by 0 bases and J by 2 bases, with 10 bases between them. The germline gives CDR1 MNHNS, CDR2 SASEGT. The CDR3 sequence: CASSEAFPRNYGYTF. The DNA of the CDR3 is TGTGCCAGCAGTGAAGCGTTCCCACGGAACTATGGCTACACCTTC.

The gene calls are TRBV2 and TRBJ1-2, with D uncertain. The V and J ends lost 11 bases and 6 bases respectively, with 22 bases between them. Germline-derived CDR1 and CDR2 are SNHLY and FYNNEI. The CDR3 runs to 14 residues. CDR3 coding DNA: TGTGCCGCCAATGGGCAGCCCAAAGAGAATGGCTACACCTTC. Encoded protein: CAANGQPKENGYTF.

This chain connects TRBV5-4 to TRBJ1-2; D is possibly TRBD1 (6 bases). Trimming shortened V by 4 bases and J by 3 bases, and 16 bases separated the two germline ends. The germline V gene encodes CDR1 SGHNT and CDR2 YYREEE (reference sequence). The CDR3 totals 15 residues. The CDR3 is CASSQRTAGDYGYTF. CDR3 in DNA: TGTGCCAGCAGCCAAAGGACAGCGGGGGACTATGGCTACACCTTC.

This rearrangement joins TRBV24-1 to TRBJ2-1; 9 bases match TRBD2. Germline V gives CDR1 KGHDR, CDR2 SFDVKD. The CDR3 is 15 residues long. V gave up 10 bases and J gave up 8 bases; unmatched junction bases: 14. The CDR3 loop reads CATSAGTSPTDEQFF. The CDR3 DNA is TGTGCCACTTCAGCCGGGACTAGCCCCACGGATGAGCAGTTCTTC.

This clone was observed a handful of times. The CDR3 DNA is TGCGCCAGCAGCTTGCGGGAGTGGGTGAACACTGAAGCTTTCTTT. Protein: CASSLREWVNTEAFF. The genes are TRBV5-1 and TRBJ1-1; D is unresolved. Between the trimmed V and J ends, which lost 1 base and 0 bases, there was a span of 10 bases. The germline gives CDR1 SGHRS, CDR2 YFSETQ. There are 15 residues in the CDR3.

This clone was counted only a few times. V usage is TRBV28 and J usage is TRBJ2-6; 9 nucleotides align to TRBD1. Germline CDR1 reads MDHEN; CDR2 reads SYDVKM. The CDR3 consists of 17 residues. The junction had 10 bases not matched to a gene; V was cut back by 10 bases and J by 0 bases. Here the CDR3 reads CATSRETGGSGANVLTF. CDR3 nucleotides: TGTGCCACTTCAAGGGAGACAGGGGGCTCTGGGGCCAACGTCCTGACTTTC.

The gene calls are TRBV5-1 and TRBJ2-5, with 7 bases matching TRBD1. This CDR3 contains 14 residues. The germline gives CDR1 SGHRS, CDR2 YFSETQ. Losses at the gene ends were 4 bases for V and 3 bases for J; bases not matched to a gene: 6. The CDR3: CASSHGQVEETQYF. In nucleotides, the CDR3 is TGCGCCAGCAGCCACGGACAGGTAGAAGAGACCCAGTACTTC.

CDR3 in DNA: TGTGCCAGTACAGGGGGCACTGGAAACACCATATATTTT. It is translated as CASTGGTGNTIYF. The rearrangement uses TRBV6-6 and TRBJ1-3; 9 nucleotides match TRBD1. The CDR3 contains 13 residues. Trimming cost V 9 bases and J 2 bases; bases outside gene matches: 2. Germline V gene sequence: CDR1 MNHNY, CDR2 SVGAGI (reference sequence).

V usage is TRBV5-5 and J usage is TRBJ1-5; unclear D gene. This CDR3 region has 15 residues. The germline V gene encodes CDR1 SGHKS and CDR2 YYEKEE (reference sequence). The V end lost 0 bases, the J end lost 0 bases, and 7 bases lay between the germline ends. The CDR3 DNA is TGTGCCAGCAGCTTGGCGGGGAATAGCAATCAGCCCCAGCATTTT. It translates to CASSLAGNSNQPQHF.

The V gene is TRBV4-1, the J gene TRBJ2-1, with D perhaps given as TRBD1 or TRBD2 (6 bases each). Trimming took off 3 bases at V and 8 bases at J, with 20 bases between the two ends. The CDR3 is made up of 16 amino acids. Germline V gene data show CDR1 as MGHRA and CDR2 as YSYEKL. CDR3 region: CASSQKSGAQSDEQFF. CDR3 DNA sequence: TGCGCCAGCAGCCAGAAATCGGGGGCTCAAAGCGATGAGCAGTTCTTC.

The CDR3 here is CASSFEQIYNEQFF. Here the CDR3 DNA reads TGTGCCAGCAGTTTCGAGCAGATATACAATGAGCAGTTCTTC. The chain employs TRBV28 and TRBJ2-1; D not certain. V lost 3 bases and J 4 bases, leaving 10 bases between the germline ends. The CDR3 sequence is 14 residues long. In germline, CDR1 is MDHEN, CDR2 SYDVKM.

For this clone: One junction end does not reproduce the germline sequence, and a read error may be involved. Other DNA sequences in this specimen translate into the identical CDR3. The CDR3 sequence is CASSLGPAAGRTDTQYF. CDR3 sequence (DNA): TGTGCCAGCAGCTTGGGGCCTGCAGCGGGACGGACAGATACACAGTATTTT. The chain couples TRBV7-2 to TRBJ2-3; possible D gene TRBD2, 7 bases. Germline CDR1 SGHTA, CDR2 FQGNSA. This CDR3 region has 17 residues.

The rearrangement joins TRBV2 to TRBJ1-5; D gene uncertain. With 7 bases removed from V and 7 bases from J, the gap between germline ends came to 17 bases. Germline V gene lookup returns CDR1 SNHLY and CDR2 FYNNEI. This CDR3 spans 14 amino acids. Here the CDR3 DNA reads TGTGCCAGCAAAGATGAGGCCGGTTCCCAGCCCCAGCATTTT. This translates into CASKDEAGSQPQHF.